The entry below gives a single T cell receptor (beta chain) sequence along with its context. Its specificity is unknown. The record originates from a study of response to subunit inactivated influenza vaccine. From the RT-PCR reads, TCRdb called clonotypes with MiXCR, one entry per CDR3 protein. Counted here are roughly 460,000 distinct CDR3 sequences, around 9.9% occurring once; the ten biggest clones make up approximately 12%. Study results and limitations: The authors suggested that few new T cells are recruited per seasonal influenza vaccination.

From germline, CDR1 is LGHDT and CDR2 YNNKEL (reference sequence). There are 16 residues in the CDR3. V shed 2 bases, J shed 3 bases, and the junction held 8 bases outside the gene matches. J is TRBJ2-3 and V is TRBV3-1; 7 positions agree with TRBD1. The TCR originated in a man aged 50 or older who received an inactivated influenza vaccine. The sample in question was PBMCs from blood, obtained about 40 days after vaccination. The DNA for the CDR3 is TGTGCCAGCAGCCAATTCGAAGGACAGGTAACAGATACGCAGTATTTT. As protein: CASSQFEGQVTDTQYF.